Following are 22 T cell receptor beta chains from one sample sequenced in a study of blood T cell repertoires in COVID-19. Profiled with immunoSEQ multiplex PCR; TCRdb holds only in-frame clones, not every one. The sample includes around 100,000 clones, roughly 87% of them seen just once. The sequenced sample consisted of peripheral blood. These receptors were collected from a woman older than 75 with acute or convalescent COVID-19.

The CDR3 loop reads CASSFMTSGSGEQYF. The CDR3 coding sequence is TGCGCCAGCAGCTTTATGACTAGCGGGAGTGGCGAGCAGTACTTC. This sequence joins TRBV5-1 and TRBJ2-7, with 12 bases fitting TRBD2. Per germline, CDR1 SGHRS and CDR2 YFSETQ. This CDR3 spans 15 amino acids. V gave up 2 bases and J gave up 6 bases; unmatched junction bases: 6.

J is TRBJ1-2 and V is TRBV6-6; 11 bases fit TRBD1. Germline trimming cut 5 bases from V and 5 bases from J; bases unmatched to any gene: 7. Germline V CDR1 and CDR2: MNHNY, SVGAGI (reference sequence). The CDR3 totals 15 residues. The CDR3 DNA is TGTGCCAGCAGTGCATGGGGACAGGGGGTTTATGGCTACACCTTC. It encodes CASSAWGQGVYGYTF.

The chain employs TRBV27 and TRBJ2-1; D ambiguous. The germline V and J ends were trimmed by 0 bases and 1 base, with 10 bases remaining between them. Per germline, CDR1 MNHEY and CDR2 SMNVEV (reference sequence). The CDR3 extends over 16 amino acids. This chain's CDR3 is CASSLSSPLSYNEQFF. The CDR3 coding sequence is TGTGCCAGCAGTTTATCGAGTCCACTGTCCTACAATGAGCAGTTCTTC.

The chain carries TRBV6-5 and TRBJ1-1; 10 nucleotides align to TRBD1. The V gene end was trimmed by 7 bases and the J gene end by 3 bases; junction bases not matched to a gene: 8. The CDR3 contains 15 residues. CDR1 is MNHEY, CDR2 SVGAGI, per germline. As DNA, the CDR3 is TGTGCCAGCACCAAGACAGGGGGCTTAGACACTGAAGCTTTCTTT. This gives the protein CASTKTGGLDTEAFF.

The chain couples TRBV19 to TRBJ1-5, with D possibly being TRBD1 (5 bases). This CDR3 has 18 residues. Looked up from germline, CDR1 is LNHDA and CDR2 is SQIVND (reference sequence). Trimming took 1 base from V and 0 from J, leaving 16 bases between them. CDR3 sequence: CASSIASVGGYSNQPQHF. CDR3 nucleotides: TGTGCCAGTAGTATAGCCTCCGTCGGGGGATATAGCAATCAGCCCCAGCATTTT.

The chain carries TRBV15 and TRBJ2-3, with 11 bases lining up with TRBD1. J was trimmed by 3 bases and V by 3 bases; bases with no gene match: 2. The V gene's germline CDR1 is LNHNV and CDR2 YYDKDF (reference sequence). The CDR3 covers 15 residues. The CDR3 protein is CATSSRDRGTDTQYF. In nucleotides, the CDR3 is TGTGCCACCAGCAGCCGGGACAGGGGGACAGATACGCAGTATTTT. Looking up the rest from reference TRBV15 and TRBJ2-3 gives the full variable domain: DAMVIQNPRYQVTQFGKPVTLSCSQTLNHNVMYWYQQKSSQAPKLLFHYYDKDFNNEADTPDNFQSRRPNTSFCFLDIRSPGLGDTAMYLCATSSRDRGTDTQYFGPGTRLTVL.

This clone was recorded only once. The gene calls are TRBV10-3 and TRBJ1-1, with D unclear. CDR3 length: 14 amino acids. The germline V gene encodes CDR1 ENHRY and CDR2 SYGVKD. V was shortened by 3 bases and J by 0 bases, with 8 bases between the two germline ends. The CDR3 nucleotides are TGTGCCATCAGTGAAACAGACCTGAACACTGAAGCTTTCTTT. Encoded protein: CAISETDLNTEAFF.

The rearrangement joins TRBV28 to TRBJ1-2; TRBD1 agrees at 7 bases. Germline V gene sequence: CDR1 MDHEN, CDR2 SYDVKM. The CDR3 contains 14 residues. Germline trimming cut 5 bases from V and 4 bases from J; bases unmatched to any gene: 7. The CDR3 nucleotides are TGTGCCAGCAGTACGTCCTACAGGGGCTATGGCTACACCTTC. Protein: CASSTSYRGYGYTF.

The J gene is TRBJ1-1, the V gene TRBV21-1; the D call of TRBD1 is as the table states it, not checked on the DNA. TRBV21-1 is listed as a pseudogene. This CDR3 is 15 amino acids long. CDR3 DNA: TGTGCCAGCAGCCTTCCGACAGGCATGAACACTGAAGCTTTCTTT. Amino acid sequence: CASSLPTGMNTEAFF.

Here the CDR3 reads CASSEARNIQYF. CDR3 DNA sequence: TGTGCCAGCAGTGAAGCCAGGAACATTCAGTACTTC. The V gene is TRBV2, the J gene TRBJ2-4; D call uncertain. Germline CDR1 reads SNHLY; CDR2 reads FYNNEI. The CDR3 runs to 12 residues. With 0 bases removed from V and 7 bases from J, the gap between germline ends came to 4 bases.

This sequence joins TRBV11-3 and TRBJ2-1; 7 bases are shared with TRBD2. Germline V CDR1 and CDR2: SGHNT, YENEEA. This CDR3 comprises 15 residues. The V and J ends lost 2 bases and 3 bases, in that order; junction bases with no gene match: 4. The CDR3 coding sequence is TGTGCCAGCAGCTTAACCAGCGGGGTCTACAATGAGCAGTTCTTC. It translates to CASSLTSGVYNEQFF.

This chain uses TRBV30 with TRBJ2-5; tentative D call: TRBD2 (6 bases). V was pared by 4 bases and J by 5 bases, with 17 bases between. This CDR3 region has 14 residues. CDR1 is GTSNPN and CDR2 is SVGIG in the germline V gene (reference sequence). The CDR3 DNA is TGTGCCTGGACTAAAGCGGGCGCAATGGAGACCCAGTACTTC. Translated: CAWTKAGAMETQYF.

The V and J genes are TRBV4-3 and TRBJ1-2; 8 bases agree with TRBD1. The CDR3 loop spans 16 amino acids. Per the germline V gene, CDR1 is LGHNA and CDR2 is YSLEER. The junction had 12 bases not matched to a gene; V was cut back by 2 bases and J by 7 bases. The CDR3 region has the DNA TGCGCCAGCAGCCAAACTCCCGGACAGGGCTTTCGTGGCTACACCTTC. As protein: CASSQTPGQGFRGYTF.

In DNA form, the CDR3 reads TGTGCCAGCAGTGGAAGACGGGTCTACGAGCAGTACTTC. Its protein product is CASSGRRVYEQYF. This chain uses TRBV12-3 or TRBV12-4 with TRBJ2-7; D is uncertain. Trimming pared 5 bases from V and 3 bases from J, leaving 11 bases between. This CDR3 region has 13 residues.

This chain connects TRBV29-1 to TRBJ2-2, with D perhaps TRBD1 or TRBD2 (5 bases each). V was pared by 7 bases and J by 3 bases, with 12 bases between. CDR3 size: 13 residues. Germline V gene lookup returns CDR1 SQVTM and CDR2 ANQGSEA. CDR3 loop: CSGGEQDTGELFF. CDR3 DNA sequence: TGCAGCGGGGGAGAACAGGACACCGGGGAGCTGTTTTTT.

The chain links TRBV19 to TRBJ2-1; D remains ambiguous. The CDR3 spans 16 residues. V lost 5 bases, J lost 0 bases, and 14 bases lay in between. Germline V gene sequence: CDR1 LNHDA, CDR2 SQIVND (reference sequence). In DNA, the CDR3 is TGTGCCAGTAGTTTACGACATCCGAGCTCCTACAATGAGCAGTTCTTC. This translates into CASSLRHPSSYNEQFF.

CDR3 region: CASSPGQGVEQYF. In DNA, the CDR3 is TGTGCCAGCAGCCCGGGACAGGGGGTCGAGCAGTACTTC. The V and J genes are TRBV7-2 and TRBJ2-7; 11 bases agree with TRBD1. There are 13 residues in the CDR3. Germline trimming cut 5 bases from V and 6 bases from J; bases unmatched to any gene: 3. The germline gives CDR1 SGHTA, CDR2 FQGNSA.

The rearrangement links TRBV10-3 to TRBJ2-5, with TRBD2 matching over 7 bases. The V gene end was trimmed by 7 bases and the J gene end by 2 bases; junction bases not matched to a gene: 4. The CDR3 is 13 amino acids. In germline, CDR1 is ENHRY, CDR2 SYGVKD. The CDR3 nucleotides read TGTGCCATCACGGGGGGACCACAAGAGACCCAGTACTTC. Amino acids: CAITGGPQETQYF.

A single count supports this clone. The J gene is TRBJ2-3, the V gene TRBV15, with D possibly being TRBD2 (6 bases). The ends were cut back, 10 bases at V and 4 bases at J, with 15 bases in the middle. The CDR3 sequence is 13 residues long. Per germline, CDR1 LNHNV and CDR2 YYDKDF (reference sequence). CDR3 DNA sequence: TGTGCCATCTCGACCAGGAGGGCAGATACGCAGTATTTT. This translates into CAISTRRADTQYF. Full variable domain (missing parts from reference TRBV15 and TRBJ2-3): DAMVIQNPRYQVTQFGKPVTLSCSQTLNHNVMYWYQQKSSQAPKLLFHYYDKDFNNEADTPDNFQSRRPNTSFCFLDIRSPGLGDTAMYLCAISTRRADTQYFGPGTRLTVL.

CDR3 protein: CAWSEGAVSGELFF. DNA of the CDR3: TGTGCCTGGAGTGAGGGGGCGGTCTCCGGGGAGCTGTTTTTT. This chain joins TRBV30 and TRBJ2-2; 7 bases align to TRBD1. CDR1 and CDR2 from the germline V gene are GTSNPN and SVGIG (reference sequence). After removal of 1 base from V and 6 bases from J, the junction contained 5 bases not matched to a gene. CDR3 length: 14 residues.

The gene calls are TRBV6-1 and TRBJ2-7; D is ambiguous. V was pared by 3 bases and J by 0 bases, with 12 bases between. The germline V gene encodes CDR1 MNHNS and CDR2 SASEGT. The CDR3 covers 15 residues. CDR3 region: CASSEAGTSSYEQYF. Written as DNA, the CDR3 is TGTGCCAGCAGTGAGGCAGGCACCAGCTCCTACGAGCAGTACTTC.

The chain has TRBV13 and TRBJ1-2; D possibly corresponds to TRBD1 (6 bases). Trimming left V 4 bases short and J 6 bases short, with 18 bases between. The CDR3 spans 15 residues. Germline V CDR1 and CDR2: PRHDT, FYEKMQ (reference sequence). The chain's CDR3 is CASSYRQDGLNGYTF. The CDR3 coding sequence is TGTGCCAGCAGCTACCGACAGGACGGGCTGAATGGCTACACCTTC. Looking up the rest from reference TRBV13 and TRBJ1-2 gives the full variable domain: AAGVIQSPRHLIKEKRETATLKCYPIPRHDTVYWYQQGPGQDPQFLISFYEKMQSDKGSIPDRFSAQQFSDYHSELNMSSLELGDSALYFCASSYRQDGLNGYTFGSGTRLTVV.